This TCR beta chain comes out of a study of post-analysis software for immune sequencing data. The overall study: Relapsing-remitting, secondary progressive and progressive-relapsing multiple sclerosis were all included among the disease courses.

Each TCR beta cDNA library carried unique molecular identifiers. T cells numbering roughly 0.85 to 10 million gave rise to 450,000 to 550,000 cDNA molecules. In TCRdb, the PCR reads were re-called with MiXCR into one record per CDR3 protein. The sample carries approximately 260,000 distinct CDR3 sequences, roughly a third recorded once. Germline V lookup: CDR1 LNHNV, CDR2 YYDKDF (reference sequence). The germline V and J ends were trimmed by 0 bases and 0 bases, with 2 bases remaining between them. The CDR3 spans 14 residues. In its sample, this clonotype was seen many times. Its specificity is not known. Points from the study as a whole: Normalized Chao1 diversity was significantly reduced in patients versus controls. By F measure, strong co-clustering occurred among samples prepared in the same batch. TRBV5-6, TRBV5-1 and TRBV20-1 belonged to a set of roughly five TRBV segments that were more frequent in patients than controls.

Sequenced: blood. The clonotype originates from a girl between 10 and 17 years old with multiple sclerosis. V gene TRBV15 combines with J gene TRBJ2-2; no reliable D call. CDR3 amino acids: CATSREPNTGELFF. CDR3 nucleotides: TGTGCCACCAGCAGAGAGCCGAACACCGGGGAGCTGTTTTTT.